These 15 T cell receptor beta chains originate from one sample sequenced in a study of PD-1 blockade in classical Hodgkin lymphoma. Data came from immunoSEQ multiplex PCR; TCRdb stores just in-frame clones and leaves some out. The data contain approximately 73,000 clones, approximately 94% of them seen just once; the ten biggest clones take up about 7.8%. Each patient's relapse followed autologous stem cell transplantation, and brentuximab vedotin exposure varied. The specimen was peripheral blood mononuclear cells (PBMCs), collected at baseline. These receptors were obtained from a human donor with classical Hodgkin lymphoma.

This clone was seen only once. This chain links TRBV9 with TRBJ2-1; D remains ambiguous. Trimming left V 0 bases short and J 4 bases short, with 17 bases between. Germline V gene lookup returns CDR1 SGDLS and CDR2 YYNGEE. The length of the CDR3 is 17 residues. DNA for the CDR3: TGTGCCAGCAGCGTAGTATCGGTTCCGACCTCTTACAATGAGCAGTTCTTC. The encoded protein is CASSVVSVPTSYNEQFF.

V is TRBV5-1 and J is TRBJ2-3; 7 positions agree with TRBD1. CDR3 length: 15 residues. Germline assignment: CDR1 SGHRS and CDR2 YFSETQ. The J segment lost 2 bases and the V segment lost 4 bases, leaving 7 bases of the junction unmatched. The CDR3 loop is CASSPGQPITDTQYF. The CDR3 DNA reads as TGCGCCAGCAGCCCGGGACAGCCGATCACAGATACGCAGTATTTT.

This sequence joins TRBV6-1 and TRBJ2-7; tentative D call: TRBD1 (5 bases). V was cut by 8 bases and J by 3 bases, with 20 bases left in between. The CDR3 is made up of 15 amino acids. The germline CDR1 and CDR2 sequences are MNHNS and SASEGT. CDR3 DNA sequence: TGTGCCAGCCGGGCCTCCCTACAGGATCGCTACGAGCAGTACTTC. Its protein product is CASRASLQDRYEQYF.

CDR3: CAWIPPPGNTIYF. DNA of the CDR3: TGTGCCTGGATTCCTCCCCCTGGAAACACCATATATTTT. This chain links TRBV30 with TRBJ1-3; D remains ambiguous. CDR1 and CDR2 (germline): GTSNPN, SVGIG (reference sequence). The V end lost 4 bases, the J end lost 2 bases, and 9 bases lay between the germline ends. The CDR3 spans 13 residues. Looking up the rest from reference TRBV30 and TRBJ1-3 gives the full variable domain: SQTIHQWPATLVQPVGSPLSLECTVEGTSNPNLYWYRQAAGRGLQLLFYSVGIGQISSEVPQNLSASRPQDRQFILSSKKLLLSDSGFYLCAWIPPPGNTIYFGEGSWLTVV.

The sample holds a few counts of this clone. This chain uses TRBV6-1 with TRBJ1-5; D might be TRBD1 (5 bases). V lost 3 bases to trimming and J lost 7 bases, with 13 bases between them. The length of the CDR3 is 14 residues. Germline V gene data show CDR1 as MNHNS and CDR2 as SASEGT. The CDR3, as DNA: TGTGCCAGCAGTGATCATCGGGAGGGGCAGCCCCAGCATTTT. This translates into CASSDHREGQPQHF.

The CDR3 DNA sequence: TGTGCCTCACGGTCTCCCACAGATACGCAGTATTTT. This gives the protein CASRSPTDTQYF. The rearrangement uses TRBV6-1 and TRBJ2-3; D ambiguous. The V end lost 11 bases, the J end lost 2 bases, and 11 bases lay between the germline ends. The CDR3 contains 12 residues. Germline V lookup: CDR1 MNHNS, CDR2 SASEGT.

The rearrangement joins TRBV27 to TRBJ2-1; 7 bases fit TRBD2. Germline V gene sequence: CDR1 MNHEY, CDR2 SMNVEV (reference sequence). V lost 2 bases, J lost 7 bases, and 14 bases stayed unmatched. The CDR3 is made up of 17 amino acids. The CDR3 loop is CASSLLFGGSAGNEQFF. The CDR3 nucleotides read TGTGCCAGCAGTTTACTATTCGGCGGGAGCGCCGGGAATGAGCAGTTCTTC.

This sequence joins TRBV9 and TRBJ2-7; TRBD2 matches at 9 bases. Germline V gives CDR1 SGDLS, CDR2 YYNGEE. The V segment lost 0 bases and the J segment 5 bases; nucleotides outside the gene matches: 12. The length of the CDR3 is 17 residues. In DNA form, the CDR3 reads TGTGCCAGCAGCGTAGATGAAAGGACTAGCGTTATCGACGAGCAGTACTTC. Its translation: CASSVDERTSVIDEQYF.

The CDR3 is CASTSIVGIFYNEQFF. The CDR3 DNA is TGTGCCAGCACCTCGATTGTCGGGATATTCTACAATGAGCAGTTCTTC. This chain links TRBV27 with TRBJ2-1, with a possible D match to TRBD2 (5 bases). The CDR3 loop spans 16 amino acids. V was pared by 7 bases and J by 3 bases, with 19 bases between. Germline V CDR1 and CDR2: MNHEY, SMNVEV (reference sequence).

In its sample, this clone was seen a few times. This chain joins TRBV28 and TRBJ2-2; tentatively, D is TRBD2 (6 bases). CDR1 is MDHEN, CDR2 SYDVKM, per germline. Trimming pared 9 bases from V and 4 bases from J, leaving 27 bases between. CDR3 length: 18 amino acids. The CDR3 protein is CASSGLLAFGGPTGELFF. The CDR3 DNA follows: TGTGCCAGTTCGGGACTTTTGGCCTTCGGCGGACCCACCGGGGAGCTGTTTTTT. Drawing the rest from reference TRBV28 and TRBJ2-2, the complete variable domain is DVKVTQSSRYLVKRTGEKVFLECVQDMDHENMFWYRQDPGLGLRLIYFSYDVKMKEKGDIPEGYSVSREKKERFSLILESASTNQTSMYLCASSGLLAFGGPTGELFFGEGSRLTVL.

This rearrangement joins TRBV6-5 to TRBJ1-1, with 8 bases matching TRBD1. The junction had 9 bases not matched to a gene; V was cut back by 5 bases and J by 4 bases. The CDR3 has 15 amino acids. Germline V gives CDR1 MNHEY, CDR2 SVGAGI. DNA of the CDR3: TGTGCCAGCAGTCGGGTACAGGGGGGAATCACTGAAGCTTTCTTT. Its translation is CASSRVQGGITEAFF.

The rearrangement links TRBV19 to TRBJ1-1; TRBD1 might be the D (6 bases). Trimming removed 6 bases at V and 0 bases at J, with 11 bases between. Germline CDR1 is LNHDA and CDR2 is SQIVND (reference sequence). The CDR3 contains 14 residues. The CDR3 protein is CASRQGQMNTEAFF. The CDR3 DNA follows: TGTGCCAGTAGGCAGGGGCAAATGAACACTGAAGCTTTCTTT.

The chain carries TRBV13 and TRBJ2-7; 9 bases are shared with TRBD1. This CDR3 is built from 15 residues. Germline V gene data show CDR1 as PRHDT and CDR2 as FYEKMQ (reference sequence). The junction had 9 bases not matched to a gene; V was cut back by 5 bases and J by 4 bases. The CDR3 bases are TGTGCCAGCAGCGCACAGGGGGCCTCGAGGTACGAGCAGTACTTC. Translation: CASSAQGASRYEQYF.

The chain joins TRBV5-1 to TRBJ2-7; D remains unclear. CDR1 is SGHRS and CDR2 is YFSETQ in the germline V gene. This CDR3 has 14 amino acids. V shed 0 bases and J shed 0 bases, with 7 bases lying between them. The CDR3 region is CASSLDSPSYEQYF. The CDR3 nucleotides read TGCGCCAGCAGCTTGGACAGCCCCTCCTACGAGCAGTACTTC.

This chain joins TRBV10-2 and TRBJ2-5; 13 nucleotides match TRBD2. V shed 6 bases, J shed 6 bases, and the junction held 10 bases outside the gene matches. The germline CDR1 and CDR2 sequences are WSHSY and SAAADI. The CDR3 totals 16 residues. DNA for the CDR3: TGCGCCAGCAGGAGAGGACTAGCGGGAGAATCAAAGACCCAGTACTTC. This encodes CASRRGLAGESKTQYF.